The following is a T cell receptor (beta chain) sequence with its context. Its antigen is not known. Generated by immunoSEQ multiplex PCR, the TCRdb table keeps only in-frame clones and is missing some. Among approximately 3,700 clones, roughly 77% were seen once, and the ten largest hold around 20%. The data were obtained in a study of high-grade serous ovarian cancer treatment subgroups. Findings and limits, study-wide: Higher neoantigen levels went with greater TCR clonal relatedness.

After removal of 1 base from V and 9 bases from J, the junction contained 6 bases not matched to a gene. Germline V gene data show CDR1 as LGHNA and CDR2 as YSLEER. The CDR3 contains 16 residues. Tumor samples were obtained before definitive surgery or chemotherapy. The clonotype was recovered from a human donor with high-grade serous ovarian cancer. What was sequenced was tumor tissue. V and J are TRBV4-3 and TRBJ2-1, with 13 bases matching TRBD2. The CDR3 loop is CASSQGTSGGAREQFF. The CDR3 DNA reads TGCGCCAGCAGCCAAGGAACTAGCGGGGGGGCCCGTGAGCAGTTCTTC.